These T cell receptor beta chains were read from a single sample in a study of blood T cells in healthy people across ages. TCRdb re-called the 5' RACE reads through MiXCR, storing one row per CDR3 protein. Counted here are about 1.6 million distinct CDR3 sequences, about 31% occurring once; the ten biggest clones make up around 11%. Input material: blood. These receptors were collected from a woman in her thirties in good health. CDR3s include the opening cysteine and the closing phenylalanine or tryptophan. The D gene is left open where the match is weak. Clone sizes are given selectively: once, few, many, or a class where the clone is expanded.

clone_size: few
v_call: TRBV15
d_call: TRBD2
j_call: TRBJ2-3
cdr3_nt: TGTGCCACTGGGGGGGACTCCGATACGCAGTATTTT
cdr3_aa: CATGGDSDTQYF

clone_size: -
v_call: TRBV29-1
d_call: -
j_call: TRBJ2-7
cdr3_nt: TGCAGCGTTGTGATCTTATACGAGCAGTACTTC
cdr3_aa: CSVVILYEQYF

clone_size: many
v_call: TRBV29-1
d_call: TRBD1
j_call: TRBJ2-7
cdr3_nt: TGCAGCGTTGAAGAGGACAGGGGGACCTACGAGCAGTACTTC
cdr3_aa: CSVEEDRGTYEQYF

clone_size: -
v_call: TRBV4-1
d_call: TRBD2
j_call: TRBJ2-3
cdr3_nt: TGCGCCAGCAGCCCCGAGACTAGCGGGGCGTCAGATACGCAGTATTTT
cdr3_aa: CASSPETSGASDTQYF

clone_size: -
v_call: TRBV20-1
d_call: -
j_call: TRBJ1-2
cdr3_nt: TGCAGTGCTAGAGATTTAGGGGTTATGGCGAACTATGGCTACACCTTC
cdr3_aa: CSARDLGVMANYGYTF

clone_size: -
v_call: TRBV6-6
d_call: -
j_call: TRBJ1-5
cdr3_nt: TGTGCCAGCAGTCGGGTTCAACAGGGCCGGCAGCCCCAGCATTTT
cdr3_aa: CASSRVQQGRQPQHF

clone_size: -
v_call: TRBV29-1
d_call: TRBD1
j_call: TRBJ1-1
cdr3_nt: TGCAGCGTTGTGGGACAGGGCTCCGCTGAAGCTTTCTTT
cdr3_aa: CSVVGQGSAEAFF

clone_size: many
v_call: TRBV29-1
d_call: TRBD2
j_call: TRBJ2-6
cdr3_nt: TGCAGCGTGATAGCGGGAGGAGTTCCTGGGGCCAACGTCCTGACTTTC
cdr3_aa: CSVIAGGVPGANVLTF

clone_size: few
v_call: TRBV7-8
d_call: -
j_call: TRBJ2-7
cdr3_nt: TGTGCCAGCAGCTTAGAAGGGCTCCTGAGCGAGCAGTACTTC
cdr3_aa: CASSLEGLLSEQYF

clone_size: few
v_call: TRBV6-5
d_call: TRBD2
j_call: TRBJ2-7
cdr3_nt: TGTGCCAGCAGTTACGGGGCCGGGGGGGGAAGCGAGCAGTACTTC
cdr3_aa: CASSYGAGGGSEQYF

clone_size: -
v_call: TRBV5-1
d_call: TRBD1
j_call: TRBJ2-7
cdr3_nt: TGCGCCAGCAGCAGGACGAGGGACAGCGGCTACGGGCAGTACTTC
cdr3_aa: CASSRTRDSGYGQYF

clone_size: -
v_call: TRBV12-3/TRBV12-4
d_call: TRBD2
j_call: TRBJ2-7
cdr3_nt: TGTGCCAGCAGTCCGACTAGCGGGGGGAGTTACTACGAGCAGTACTTC
cdr3_aa: CASSPTSGGSYYEQYF

clone_size: many
v_call: TRBV4-1
d_call: -
j_call: TRBJ1-1
cdr3_nt: TGCGCCAGCAGCCAAACGGGGGTGAACACTGAAGCTTTCTTT
cdr3_aa: CASSQTGVNTEAFF

clone_size: few
v_call: TRBV28
d_call: TRBD1
j_call: TRBJ2-7
cdr3_nt: TGTGCCAGCAGGGCGTCGCGGACAGGGAGTAGGGAGCAGTACTTC
cdr3_aa: CASRASRTGSREQYF

clone_size: few
v_call: TRBV5-1
d_call: -
j_call: TRBJ2-7
cdr3_nt: TGCGCCAGCAGCTTGTCGACAGCATCCTACGAGCAGTACTTC
cdr3_aa: CASSLSTASYEQYF

clone_size: -
v_call: TRBV7-6
d_call: -
j_call: TRBJ2-1
cdr3_nt: TGTGCCAGCAGCTTAGAACGGAGGAACTACAATGAGCAGTTCTTC
cdr3_aa: CASSLERRNYNEQFF

clone_size: -
v_call: TRBV7-2
d_call: -
j_call: TRBJ2-1
cdr3_nt: TGTGCCAGCAGCCCCCTCCCCCCGGAGCAGTTCTTC
cdr3_aa: CASSPLPPEQFF

clone_size: -
v_call: TRBV27
d_call: -
j_call: TRBJ2-7
cdr3_nt: TGTGCCAGCAGTTTATTACAGGGACCTTACTACGAGCAGTACTTC
cdr3_aa: CASSLLQGPYYEQYF

clone_size: few
v_call: TRBV28
d_call: -
j_call: TRBJ2-1
cdr3_nt: TGTGCCAGCAGCATACAGAACTACAATGAGCAGTTCTTC
cdr3_aa: CASSIQNYNEQFF

clone_size: -
v_call: TRBV9
d_call: TRBD1
j_call: TRBJ2-7
cdr3_nt: TGTGCCAGCAGCGTAGGGACAGGGGTTTACGAGCAGTACTTC
cdr3_aa: CASSVGTGVYEQYF

clone_size: few
v_call: TRBV4-1
d_call: TRBD1
j_call: TRBJ2-7
cdr3_nt: TGCGCCAGCAGCCAAGATTTTGTACAGGGGGCCTACGAGCAGTACTTC
cdr3_aa: CASSQDFVQGAYEQYF

clone_size: few
v_call: TRBV7-3
d_call: TRBD2
j_call: TRBJ2-3
cdr3_nt: TGTGCCAGCAGCTCAGGACTAGCGGGGGTCCGGGATACGCAGTATTTT
cdr3_aa: CASSSGLAGVRDTQYF

clone_size: -
v_call: TRBV6-1
d_call: TRBD1
j_call: TRBJ2-5
cdr3_nt: TGTGCCAGCAGTGTTGGGACAGGGGGCGATGCACGAGAGACCCAGTACTTC
cdr3_aa: CASSVGTGGDARETQYF

clone_size: -
v_call: TRBV27
d_call: TRBD1
j_call: TRBJ1-1
cdr3_nt: TGTGCCAGCAGTGCTATGACAGGGGGTGTTACTGAAGCTTTCTTT
cdr3_aa: CASSAMTGGVTEAFF

clone_size: -
v_call: TRBV25-1
d_call: TRBD1
j_call: TRBJ2-1
cdr3_nt: TGTGCCAGCAGTGAACTGGTAGGACAGGGTAGGAATGAGCAGTTCTTC
cdr3_aa: CASSELVGQGRNEQFF